This T cell receptor beta chain was found in a study of blood T cell repertoires in COVID-19. Study overall: Donors in the United States, Italy and Spain gave samples during acute or convalescent COVID-19. The cDNA or gDNA used as material had been derived from T cells, B-cell-depleted T cells, or PBMCs.

Source study methods: Estimation of nucleated cell counts relied on the amplification of reference gene primers. This table comes from immunoSEQ multiplex PCR, and its TCRdb copy is limited to in-frame clones, with some not included. The V and J calls and clone size come from that table; D and trimming were worked out from the DNA. The sample holds some 83,000 clones, 82% seen once. Germline-derived CDR1 and CDR2 are LNHDA and SQIVND (reference sequence). This CDR3 spans 13 amino acids. With 10 bases clipped from V and 8 bases from J, the junction kept 11 bases outside the gene matches. The chain joins TRBV19 to TRBJ2-1; 7 nucleotides match TRBD1. The specimen was peripheral blood. This receptor was identified in a human donor in a cohort sampled during active COVID-19. CDR3 DNA: TGTGCCACTAACAGGGGCCCCCAGGATGAGCAGTTCTTC. Translating it yields CATNRGPQDEQFF.